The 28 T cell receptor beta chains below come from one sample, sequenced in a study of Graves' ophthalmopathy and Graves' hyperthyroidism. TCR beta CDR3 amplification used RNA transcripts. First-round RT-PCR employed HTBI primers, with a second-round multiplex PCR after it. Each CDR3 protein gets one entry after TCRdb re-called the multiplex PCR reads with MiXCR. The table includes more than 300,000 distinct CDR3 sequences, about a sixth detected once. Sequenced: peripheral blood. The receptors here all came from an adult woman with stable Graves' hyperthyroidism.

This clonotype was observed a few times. CDR3 nucleotides: TGTGCCAGCAGCCAAGATCCGGGGTTTCAGCCCCAGCATTTT. Translation: CASSQDPGFQPQHF. The chain uses TRBV4-2 and TRBJ1-5; no clear D. This CDR3 has 14 residues. Trimming left V 0 bases short and J 6 bases short, with 9 bases between. The germline V gene has CDR1 LGHNA and CDR2 YNFKEQ.

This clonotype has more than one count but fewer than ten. In nucleotides, the CDR3 is TGCGCCAGCAGCCCTAGGATGGAAAATTACTACGAGCAGTACTTC. Amino acids: CASSPRMENYYEQYF. The J gene is TRBJ2-7, the V gene TRBV4-1; no definite D call. The CDR3 is 15 residues long. Trimming left V 4 bases short and J 3 bases short, with 16 bases between. CDR1 is MGHRA and CDR2 is YSYEKL in the germline V gene.

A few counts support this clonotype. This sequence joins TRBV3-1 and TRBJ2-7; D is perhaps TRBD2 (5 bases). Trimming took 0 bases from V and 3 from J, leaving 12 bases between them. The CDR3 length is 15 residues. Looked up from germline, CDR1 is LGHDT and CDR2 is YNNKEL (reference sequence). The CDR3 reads CASSQDNGILYEQYF. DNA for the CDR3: TGTGCCAGCAGCCAAGATAACGGGATCCTCTACGAGCAGTACTTC.

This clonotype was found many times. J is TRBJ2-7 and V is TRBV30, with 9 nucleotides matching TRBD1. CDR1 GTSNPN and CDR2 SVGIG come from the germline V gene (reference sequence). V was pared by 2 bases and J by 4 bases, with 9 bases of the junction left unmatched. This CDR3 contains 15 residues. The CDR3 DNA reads TGTGCCTGGAGTTGGGGCACAGGGGGCGCGTACGAGCAGTACTTC. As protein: CAWSWGTGGAYEQYF.

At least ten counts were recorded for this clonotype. CDR3 protein: CSVEDGRTYEQYF. The CDR3, as DNA: TGCAGCGTTGAAGACGGCAGAACCTACGAGCAGTACTTC. The gene calls are TRBV29-1 and TRBJ2-7; D is undetermined. Trimming removed 0 bases from V and 2 bases from J, with 8 bases in between. The germline V gene has CDR1 SQVTM and CDR2 ANQGSEA. This CDR3 has 13 residues.

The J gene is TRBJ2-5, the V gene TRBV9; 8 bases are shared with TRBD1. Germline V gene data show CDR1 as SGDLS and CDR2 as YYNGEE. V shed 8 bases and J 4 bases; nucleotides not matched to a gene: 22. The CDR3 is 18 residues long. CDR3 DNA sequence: TGTGCCAGTACAGAAGGACCCGGGACAGGCTTGGGGGGAGAGACCCAGTACTTC. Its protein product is CASTEGPGTGLGGETQYF.

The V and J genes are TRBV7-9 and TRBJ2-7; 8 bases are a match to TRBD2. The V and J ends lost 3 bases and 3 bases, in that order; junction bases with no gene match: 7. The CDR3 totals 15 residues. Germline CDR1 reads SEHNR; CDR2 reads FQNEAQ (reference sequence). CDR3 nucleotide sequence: TGTGCCAGCAGCTTCCAAGGACTAGCAGGCTACGAGCAGTACTTC. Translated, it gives CASSFQGLAGYEQYF. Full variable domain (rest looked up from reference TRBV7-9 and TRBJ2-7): DTGVSQNPRHKITKRGQNVTFRCDPISEHNRLYWYRQTLGQGPEFLTYFQNEAQLEKSRLLSDRFSAERPKGSFSTLEIQRTEQGDSAMYLCASSFQGLAGYEQYFGPGTRLTVT.

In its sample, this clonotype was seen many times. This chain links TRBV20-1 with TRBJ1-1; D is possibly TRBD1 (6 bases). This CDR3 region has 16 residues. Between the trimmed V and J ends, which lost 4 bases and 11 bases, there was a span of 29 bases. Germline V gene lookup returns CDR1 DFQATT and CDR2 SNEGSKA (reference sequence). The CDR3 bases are TGCAGTGCTATCACCACCGACCCCGGGACACAAAGCGGGGCTTTCTTT. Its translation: CSAITTDPGTQSGAFF.

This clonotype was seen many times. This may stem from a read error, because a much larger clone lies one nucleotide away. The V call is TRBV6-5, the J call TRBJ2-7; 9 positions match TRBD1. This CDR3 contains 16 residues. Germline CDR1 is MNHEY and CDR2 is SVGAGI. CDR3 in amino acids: CASSSAGQGSNYEQCF. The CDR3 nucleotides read TGTGCCAGCAGTTCCGCGGGACAGGGATCGAACTACGAGCAGTGCTTC.

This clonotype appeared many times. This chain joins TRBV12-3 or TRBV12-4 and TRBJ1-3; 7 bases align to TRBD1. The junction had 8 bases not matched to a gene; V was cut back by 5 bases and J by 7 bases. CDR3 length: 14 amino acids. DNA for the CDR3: TGTGCCAGCAGTGCTAGGGACAGTCGGAACACCATATATTTT. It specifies CASSARDSRNTIYF.

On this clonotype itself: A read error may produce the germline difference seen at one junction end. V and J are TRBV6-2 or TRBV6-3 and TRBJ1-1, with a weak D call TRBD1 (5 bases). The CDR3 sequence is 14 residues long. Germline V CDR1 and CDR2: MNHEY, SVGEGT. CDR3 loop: CASSYTLGETDAFF. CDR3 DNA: TGTGCCAGCAGTTACACCCTAGGGGAGACTGATGCTTTCTTT.

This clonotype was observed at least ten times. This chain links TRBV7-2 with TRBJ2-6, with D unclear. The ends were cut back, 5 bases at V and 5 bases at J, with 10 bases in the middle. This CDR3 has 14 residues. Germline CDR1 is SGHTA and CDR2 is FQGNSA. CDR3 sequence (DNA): TGTGCCAGCAGCCCCGAGTTCAGGGCCAACGTCCTGACTTTC. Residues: CASSPEFRANVLTF.

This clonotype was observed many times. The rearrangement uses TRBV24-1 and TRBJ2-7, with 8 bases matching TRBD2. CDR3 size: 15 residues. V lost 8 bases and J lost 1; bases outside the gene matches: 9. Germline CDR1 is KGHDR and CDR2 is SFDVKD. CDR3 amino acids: CATTAPQRESYEQYF. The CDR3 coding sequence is TGTGCCACCACCGCCCCACAGCGGGAGTCCTACGAGCAGTACTTC.

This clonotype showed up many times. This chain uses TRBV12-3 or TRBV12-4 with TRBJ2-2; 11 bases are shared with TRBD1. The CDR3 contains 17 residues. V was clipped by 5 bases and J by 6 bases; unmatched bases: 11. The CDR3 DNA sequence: TGTGCCAGCAGTCCGGGACAGGGGGTAGCGCGGGCCGGGGAGCTGTTTTTT. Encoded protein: CASSPGQGVARAGELFF.

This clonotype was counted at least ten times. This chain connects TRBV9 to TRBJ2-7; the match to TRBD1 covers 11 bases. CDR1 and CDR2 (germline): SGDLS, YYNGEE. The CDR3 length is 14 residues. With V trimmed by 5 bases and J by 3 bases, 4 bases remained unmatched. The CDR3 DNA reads TGTGCCAGCAGTGCGGGGACAGGGGGCTACGAGCAGTACTTC. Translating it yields CASSAGTGGYEQYF.

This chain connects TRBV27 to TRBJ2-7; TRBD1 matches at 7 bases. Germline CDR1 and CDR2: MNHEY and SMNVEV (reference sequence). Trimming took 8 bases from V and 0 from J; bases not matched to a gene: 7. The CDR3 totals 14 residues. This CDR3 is CASYPTGSSYEQYF. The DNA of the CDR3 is TGTGCCAGCTATCCGACAGGGTCCTCCTACGAGCAGTACTTC.

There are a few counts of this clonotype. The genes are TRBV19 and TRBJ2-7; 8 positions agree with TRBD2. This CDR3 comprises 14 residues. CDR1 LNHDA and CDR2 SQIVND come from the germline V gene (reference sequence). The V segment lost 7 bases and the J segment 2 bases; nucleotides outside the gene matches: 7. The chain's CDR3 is CASKPGRGAYEQYF. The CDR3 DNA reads TGTGCCAGTAAGCCTGGGCGGGGGGCCTACGAGCAGTACTTC. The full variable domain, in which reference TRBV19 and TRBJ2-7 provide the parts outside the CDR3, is DGGITQSPKYLFRKEGQNVTLSCEQNLNHDAMYWYRQDPGQGLRLIYYSQIVNDFQKGDIAEGYSVSREKKESFPLTVTSAQKNPTAFYLCASKPGRGAYEQYFGPGTRLTVT.

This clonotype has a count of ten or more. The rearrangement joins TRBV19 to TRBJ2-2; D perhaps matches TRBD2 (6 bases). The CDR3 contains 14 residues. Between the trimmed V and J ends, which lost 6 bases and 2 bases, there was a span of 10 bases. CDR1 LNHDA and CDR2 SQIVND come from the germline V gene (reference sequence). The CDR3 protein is CASSVGGNTGELFF. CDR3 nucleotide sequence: TGTGCCAGTAGCGTGGGGGGAAACACCGGGGAGCTGTTTTTT.

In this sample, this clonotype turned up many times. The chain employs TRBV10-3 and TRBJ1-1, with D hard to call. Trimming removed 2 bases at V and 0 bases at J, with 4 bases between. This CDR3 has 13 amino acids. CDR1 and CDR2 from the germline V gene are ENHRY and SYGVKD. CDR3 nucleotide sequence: TGTGCCATCAGTGAGGGCCTGAACACTGAAGCTTTCTTT. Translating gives CAISEGLNTEAFF.

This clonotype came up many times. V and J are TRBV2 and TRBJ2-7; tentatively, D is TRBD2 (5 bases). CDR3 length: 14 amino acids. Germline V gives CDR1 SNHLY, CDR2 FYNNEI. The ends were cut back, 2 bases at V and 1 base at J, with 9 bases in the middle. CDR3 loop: CASSESWESYEQYF. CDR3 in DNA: TGTGCCAGCAGTGAAAGTTGGGAGTCCTACGAGCAGTACTTC.

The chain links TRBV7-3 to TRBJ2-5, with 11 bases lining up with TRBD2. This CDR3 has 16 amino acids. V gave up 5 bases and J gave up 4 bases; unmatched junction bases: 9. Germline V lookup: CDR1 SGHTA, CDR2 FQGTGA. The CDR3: CASSLGDLAGGETQYF. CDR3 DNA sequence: TGTGCCAGCAGCCTAGGGGATCTAGCGGGGGGAGAGACCCAGTACTTC. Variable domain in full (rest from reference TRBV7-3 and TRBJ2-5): GAGVSQTPSNKVTEKGKYVELRCDPISGHTALYWYRQSLGQGPEFLIYFQGTGAADDSGLPNDRFFAVRPEGSVSTLKIQRTERGDSAVYLCASSLGDLAGGETQYFGPGTRLLVL.

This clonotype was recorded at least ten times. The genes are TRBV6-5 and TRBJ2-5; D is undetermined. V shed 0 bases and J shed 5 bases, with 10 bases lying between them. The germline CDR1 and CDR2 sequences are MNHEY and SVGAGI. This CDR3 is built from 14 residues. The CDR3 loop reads CASSYSINGETQYF. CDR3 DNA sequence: TGTGCCAGCAGTTACTCGATCAACGGGGAGACCCAGTACTTC.

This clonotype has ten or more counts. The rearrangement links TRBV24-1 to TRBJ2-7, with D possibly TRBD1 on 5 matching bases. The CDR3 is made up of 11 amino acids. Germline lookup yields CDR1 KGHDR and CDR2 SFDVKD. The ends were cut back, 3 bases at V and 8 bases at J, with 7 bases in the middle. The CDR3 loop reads CATSDQGKQYF. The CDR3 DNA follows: TGTGCCACCAGTGATCAGGGTAAGCAGTACTTC.

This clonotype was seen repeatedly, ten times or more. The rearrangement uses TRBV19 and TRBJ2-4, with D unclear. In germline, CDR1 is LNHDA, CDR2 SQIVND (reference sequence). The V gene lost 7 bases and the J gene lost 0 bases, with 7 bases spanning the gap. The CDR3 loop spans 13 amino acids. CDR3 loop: CASTGIAKNIQYF. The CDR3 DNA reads TGTGCCAGTACTGGGATAGCCAAAAACATTCAGTACTTC.

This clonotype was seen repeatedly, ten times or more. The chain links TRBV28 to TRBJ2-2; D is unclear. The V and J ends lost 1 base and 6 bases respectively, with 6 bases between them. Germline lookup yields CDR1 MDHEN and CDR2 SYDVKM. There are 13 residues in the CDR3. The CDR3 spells CASSLLGPGELFF. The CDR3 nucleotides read TGTGCCAGCAGTTTATTAGGTCCCGGGGAGCTGTTTTTT.

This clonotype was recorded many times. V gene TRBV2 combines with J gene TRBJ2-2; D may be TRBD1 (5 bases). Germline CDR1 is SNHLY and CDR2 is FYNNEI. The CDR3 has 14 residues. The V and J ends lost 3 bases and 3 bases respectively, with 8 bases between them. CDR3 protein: CASSETEYTGELFF. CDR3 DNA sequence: TGTGCCAGCAGTGAGACAGAATACACCGGGGAGCTGTTTTTT.

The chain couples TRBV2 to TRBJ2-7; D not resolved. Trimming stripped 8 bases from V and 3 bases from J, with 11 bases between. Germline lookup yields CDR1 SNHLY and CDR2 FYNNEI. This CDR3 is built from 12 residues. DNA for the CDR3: TGTGCCAGCGGTCAAGGGAACTACGAGCAGTACTTC. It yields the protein CASGQGNYEQYF.

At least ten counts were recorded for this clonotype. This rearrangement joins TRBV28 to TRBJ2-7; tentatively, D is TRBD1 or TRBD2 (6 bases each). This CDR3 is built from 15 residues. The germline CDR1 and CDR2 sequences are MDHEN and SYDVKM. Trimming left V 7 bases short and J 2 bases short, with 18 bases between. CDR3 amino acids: CASTKGGTPAYEQYF. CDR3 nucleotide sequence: TGTGCCAGCACTAAGGGGGGCACGCCTGCCTACGAGCAGTACTTC.